This T cell receptor beta chain was retrieved from a study of T cell changes during pregnancy in multiple sclerosis. Some clones are missing from TCRdb's copy, which holds only in-frame ones; the method was immunoSEQ multiplex PCR. This sample has 25,000 to 35,000 clones, with 80% to 90% found just once. V lost 0 bases to trimming and J lost 3 bases; unmatched junction nucleotides: 9. CDR1 and CDR2 from the germline V gene are SGHTA and FQGNSA. The CDR3 is 18 amino acids. This clonotype was obtained from a female donor with multiple sclerosis, enrolled in a pregnancy study. The sequencing used CD4+ T cells from peripheral blood mononuclear cells, collected in the second trimester of pregnancy. The chain recombines TRBV7-2 with TRBJ2-1, with 9 bases matching TRBD2. CDR3 DNA: TGTGCCAGCAGCTTAGCGAGTGGAGCGGGGGGCCGCTACAATGAGCAGTTCTTC. This codes for CASSLASGAGGRYNEQFF.